This T cell receptor (beta chain) was captured by sequencing in a study of T cells expressing NK-cell markers. TCRdb processed the 5' RACE reads again and assigns one entry to each CDR3 protein, with no DNA. Its table records about 390,000 distinct CDR3 sequences. The specimen was blood T cells: a sorted CD56 or NKG2C T cell subset, CD4+ or CD8+ T cells, or bulk PBMC T cells (not recorded which). The receptor's source is a woman aged 45 to 65 in good health.

The CDR3 reads CASSTGTSGRIEQFF. The chain employs TRBV5-6 and TRBJ2-1; without DNA, the TCRdb call of TRBD2 cannot be checked. Germline CDR1 and CDR2: SGHDT and YYEEEE. The CDR3 length is 15 residues.